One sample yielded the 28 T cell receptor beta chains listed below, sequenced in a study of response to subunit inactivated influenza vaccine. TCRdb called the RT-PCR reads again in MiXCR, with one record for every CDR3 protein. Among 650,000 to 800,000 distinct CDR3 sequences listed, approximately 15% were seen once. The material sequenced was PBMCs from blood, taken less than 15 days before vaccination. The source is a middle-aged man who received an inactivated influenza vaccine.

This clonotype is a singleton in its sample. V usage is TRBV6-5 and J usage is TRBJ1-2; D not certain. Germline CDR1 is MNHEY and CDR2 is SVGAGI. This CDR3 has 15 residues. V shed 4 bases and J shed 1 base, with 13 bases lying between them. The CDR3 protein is CASSFGQAVNYGYTF. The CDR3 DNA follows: TGTGCCAGCAGTTTCGGGCAGGCCGTTAACTATGGCTACACCTTC.

The CDR3 region is CATREKDVDEQFF. DNA of the CDR3: TGTGCCACCAGAGAAAAAGACGTGGATGAGCAGTTCTTC. The chain links TRBV24-1 to TRBJ2-1, with unresolved D. The CDR3 contains 13 residues. Germline V gene sequence: CDR1 KGHDR, CDR2 SFDVKD. Trimming left V 7 bases short and J 8 bases short, with 14 bases between.

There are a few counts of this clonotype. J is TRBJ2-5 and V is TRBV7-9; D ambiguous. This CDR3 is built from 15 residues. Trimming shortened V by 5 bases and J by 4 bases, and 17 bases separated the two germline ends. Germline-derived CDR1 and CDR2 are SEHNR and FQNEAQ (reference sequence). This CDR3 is CASSPGTDWRETQYF. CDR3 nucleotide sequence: TGTGCCAGCAGCCCGGGCACAGATTGGAGAGAGACCCAGTACTTC.

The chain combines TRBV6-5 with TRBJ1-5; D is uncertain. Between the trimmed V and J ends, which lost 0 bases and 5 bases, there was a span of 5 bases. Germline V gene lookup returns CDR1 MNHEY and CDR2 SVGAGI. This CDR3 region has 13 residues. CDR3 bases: TGTGCCAGCAGTTACTCGTGGGATCAGCCCCAGCATTTT. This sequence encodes CASSYSWDQPQHF.

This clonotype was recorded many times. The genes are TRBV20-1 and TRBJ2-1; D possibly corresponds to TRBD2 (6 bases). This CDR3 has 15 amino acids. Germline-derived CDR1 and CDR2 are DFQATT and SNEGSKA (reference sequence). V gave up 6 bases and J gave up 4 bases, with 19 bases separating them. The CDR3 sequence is CSADSGDSKYNEQFF. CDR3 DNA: TGCAGTGCGGACTCGGGGGACTCGAAGTACAATGAGCAGTTCTTC.

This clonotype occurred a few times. The CDR3, as DNA: TGTGCCAGCAGCCGGGACAGTGTTGCAACTAATGAAAAACTGTTTTTT. Its protein is CASSRDSVATNEKLFF. J is TRBJ1-4 and V is TRBV7-2, with 7 bases matching TRBD1. CDR1 and CDR2 from the germline V gene are SGHTA and FQGNSA. With V trimmed by 5 bases and J by 0 bases, 6 bases remained unmatched. This CDR3 contains 16 residues.

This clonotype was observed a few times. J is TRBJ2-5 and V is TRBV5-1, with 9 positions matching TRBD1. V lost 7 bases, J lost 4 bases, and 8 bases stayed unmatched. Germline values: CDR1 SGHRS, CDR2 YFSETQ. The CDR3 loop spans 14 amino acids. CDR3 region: CASDYGTGPETQYF. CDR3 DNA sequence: TGCGCCAGCGATTACGGGACAGGGCCAGAGACCCAGTACTTC.

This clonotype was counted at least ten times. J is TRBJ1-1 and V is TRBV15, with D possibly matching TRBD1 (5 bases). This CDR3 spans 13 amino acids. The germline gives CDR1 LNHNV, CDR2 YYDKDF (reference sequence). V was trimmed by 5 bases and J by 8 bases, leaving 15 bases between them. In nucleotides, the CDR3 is TGTGCCACCAGCCGGACCGGGACTCAAGAAGCTTTCTTT. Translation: CATSRTGTQEAFF.

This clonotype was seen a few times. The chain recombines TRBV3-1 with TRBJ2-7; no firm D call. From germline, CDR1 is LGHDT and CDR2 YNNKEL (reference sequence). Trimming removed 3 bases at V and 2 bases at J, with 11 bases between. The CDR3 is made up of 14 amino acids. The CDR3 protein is CASSHQSRTYEQYF. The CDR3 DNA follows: TGTGCCAGCAGCCACCAAAGTCGCACCTACGAGCAGTACTTC.

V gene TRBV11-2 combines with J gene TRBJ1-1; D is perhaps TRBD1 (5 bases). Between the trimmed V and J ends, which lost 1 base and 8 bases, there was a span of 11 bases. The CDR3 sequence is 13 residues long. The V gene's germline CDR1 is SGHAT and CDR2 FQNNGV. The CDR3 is CASSLAQGLEAFF. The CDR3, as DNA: TGTGCCAGCAGCTTAGCCCAGGGACTCGAAGCTTTCTTT. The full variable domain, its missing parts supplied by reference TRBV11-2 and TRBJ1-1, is EAGVAQSPRYKIIEKRQSVAFWCNPISGHATLYWYQQILGQGPKLLIQFQNNGVVDDSQLPKDRFSAERLKGVDSTLKIQPAKLEDSAVYLCASSLAQGLEAFFGQGTRLTVV.

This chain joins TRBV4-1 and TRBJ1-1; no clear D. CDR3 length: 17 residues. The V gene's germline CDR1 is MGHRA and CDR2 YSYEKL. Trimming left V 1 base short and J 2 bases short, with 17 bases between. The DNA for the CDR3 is TGCGCCAGCAGCCAAGTGGTGGCACGGCTTCCTAACACTGAAGCTTTCTTT. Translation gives CASSQVVARLPNTEAFF.

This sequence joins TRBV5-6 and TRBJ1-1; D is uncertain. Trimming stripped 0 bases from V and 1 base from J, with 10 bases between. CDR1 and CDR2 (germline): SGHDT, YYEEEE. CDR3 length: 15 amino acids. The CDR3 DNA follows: TGTGCCAGCAGCTTGGTATTGGGGTGGAACACTGAAGCTTTCTTT. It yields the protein CASSLVLGWNTEAFF.

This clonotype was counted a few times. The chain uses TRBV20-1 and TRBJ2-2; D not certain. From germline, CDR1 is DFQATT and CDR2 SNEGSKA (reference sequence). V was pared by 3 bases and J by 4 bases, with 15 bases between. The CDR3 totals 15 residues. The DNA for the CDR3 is TGCAGTGCTAGTCGGCGCCGGTGGGGCACCGGGGAGCTGTTTTTT. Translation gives CSASRRRWGTGELFF.

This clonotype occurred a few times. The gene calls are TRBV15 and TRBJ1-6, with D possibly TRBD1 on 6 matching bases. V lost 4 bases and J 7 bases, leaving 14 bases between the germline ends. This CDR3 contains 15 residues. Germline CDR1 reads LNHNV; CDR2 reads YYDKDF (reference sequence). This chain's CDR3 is CATSKGGQENSPLHF. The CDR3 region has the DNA TGTGCCACCAGCAAAGGGGGTCAGGAAAATTCACCCCTCCACTTT.

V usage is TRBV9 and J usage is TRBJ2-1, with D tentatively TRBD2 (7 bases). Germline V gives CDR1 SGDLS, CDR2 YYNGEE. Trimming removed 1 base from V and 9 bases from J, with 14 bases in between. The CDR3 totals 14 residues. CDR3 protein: CASSVSPGEGEQFF. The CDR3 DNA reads TGTGCCAGCAGCGTATCGCCAGGGGAGGGTGAGCAGTTCTTC.

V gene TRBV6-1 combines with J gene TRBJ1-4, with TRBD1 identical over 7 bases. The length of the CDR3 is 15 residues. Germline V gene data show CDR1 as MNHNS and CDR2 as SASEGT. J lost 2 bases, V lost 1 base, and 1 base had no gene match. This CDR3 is CASSEVGQTNEKLFF. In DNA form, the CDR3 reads TGTGCCAGCAGTGAAGTGGGACAGACTAATGAAAAACTGTTTTTT.

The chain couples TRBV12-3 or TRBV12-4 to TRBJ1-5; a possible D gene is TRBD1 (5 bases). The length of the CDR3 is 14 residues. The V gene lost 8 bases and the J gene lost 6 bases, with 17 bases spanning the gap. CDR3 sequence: CASRGAGYAQPQHF. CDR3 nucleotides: TGTGCCAGCCGCGGGGCGGGATATGCTCAGCCCCAGCATTTT.

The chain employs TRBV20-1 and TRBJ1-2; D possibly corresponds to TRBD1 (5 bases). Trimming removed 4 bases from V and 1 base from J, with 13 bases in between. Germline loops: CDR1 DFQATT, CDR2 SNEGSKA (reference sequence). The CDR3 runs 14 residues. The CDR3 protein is CSAIRDRNNYGYTF. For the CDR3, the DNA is TGCAGTGCTATCCGGGACCGTAATAACTATGGCTACACCTTC.

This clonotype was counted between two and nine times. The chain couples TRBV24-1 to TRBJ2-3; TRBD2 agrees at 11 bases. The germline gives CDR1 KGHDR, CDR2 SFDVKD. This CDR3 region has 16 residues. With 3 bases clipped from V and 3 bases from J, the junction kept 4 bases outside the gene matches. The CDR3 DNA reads TGTGCCACCAGTGATCTACTAGCGGGGGAAACAGATACGCAGTATTTT. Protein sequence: CATSDLLAGETDTQYF.

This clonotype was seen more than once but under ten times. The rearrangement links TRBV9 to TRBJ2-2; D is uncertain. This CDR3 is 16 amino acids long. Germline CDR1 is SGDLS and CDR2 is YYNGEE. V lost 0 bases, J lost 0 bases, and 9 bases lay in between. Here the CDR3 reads CASSVGLGANTGELFF. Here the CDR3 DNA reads TGTGCCAGCAGCGTAGGTCTTGGCGCGAACACCGGGGAGCTGTTTTTT.

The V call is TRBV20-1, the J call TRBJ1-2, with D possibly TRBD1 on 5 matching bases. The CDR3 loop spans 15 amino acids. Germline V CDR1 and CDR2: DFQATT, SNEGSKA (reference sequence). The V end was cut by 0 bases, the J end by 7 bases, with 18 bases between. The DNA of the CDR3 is TGCAGTGCTAGAGATCATGGCAGGGCCGAGTCTGGCTACACCTTC. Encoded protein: CSARDHGRAESGYTF.

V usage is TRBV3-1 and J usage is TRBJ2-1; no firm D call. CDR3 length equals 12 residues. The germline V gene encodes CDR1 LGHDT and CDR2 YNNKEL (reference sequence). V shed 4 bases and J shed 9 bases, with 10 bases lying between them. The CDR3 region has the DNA TGTGCCAGCAGCCGGATTGATGCTGAGCAGTTCTTC. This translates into CASSRIDAEQFF.

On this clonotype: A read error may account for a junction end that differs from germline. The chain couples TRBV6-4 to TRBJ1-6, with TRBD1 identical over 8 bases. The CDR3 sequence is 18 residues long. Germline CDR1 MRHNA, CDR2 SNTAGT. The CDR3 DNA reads TGTGCCAGCAGTGACCTTCAACCGGACAGGGTTTATAACTCACCCCTCCACTTT. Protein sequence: CASSDLQPDRVYNSPLHF.

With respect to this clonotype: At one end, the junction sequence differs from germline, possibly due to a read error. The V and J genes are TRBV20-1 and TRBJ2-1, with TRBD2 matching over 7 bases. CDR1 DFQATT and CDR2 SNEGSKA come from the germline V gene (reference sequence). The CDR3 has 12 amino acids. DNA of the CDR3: TGCAGTGTCCCGACTAGCTACAATGAGCAGATCTTC. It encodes CSVPTSYNEQIF.

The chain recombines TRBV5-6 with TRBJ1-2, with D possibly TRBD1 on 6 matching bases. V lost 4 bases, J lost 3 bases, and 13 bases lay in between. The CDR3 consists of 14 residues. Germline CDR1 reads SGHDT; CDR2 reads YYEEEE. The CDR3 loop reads CASSNYRVHYGYTF. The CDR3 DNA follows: TGTGCCAGCAGCAACTACAGGGTCCACTATGGCTACACCTTC.

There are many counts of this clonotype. The CDR3 DNA reads TGTGCCAGCAGCTCACAGACTAGCGGCCACAATGAGCAGTTCTTC. Translation gives CASSSQTSGHNEQFF. The chain links TRBV7-2 to TRBJ2-1; 9 positions agree with TRBD2. This CDR3 contains 15 residues. The germline gives CDR1 SGHTA, CDR2 FQGNSA. The V gene end was trimmed by 4 bases and the J gene end by 5 bases; junction bases not matched to a gene: 6.

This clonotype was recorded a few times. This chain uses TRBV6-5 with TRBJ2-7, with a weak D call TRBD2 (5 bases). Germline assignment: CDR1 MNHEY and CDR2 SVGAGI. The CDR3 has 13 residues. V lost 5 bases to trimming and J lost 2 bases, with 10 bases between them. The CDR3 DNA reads TGTGCCAGCAGTAACGGGATCACCTACGAGCAGTACTTC. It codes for CASSNGITYEQYF.

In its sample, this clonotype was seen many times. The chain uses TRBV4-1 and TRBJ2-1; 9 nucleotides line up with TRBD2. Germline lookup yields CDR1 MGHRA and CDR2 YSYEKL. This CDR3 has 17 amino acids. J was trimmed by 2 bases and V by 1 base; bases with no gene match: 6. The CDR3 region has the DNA TGCGCCAGCAGCCAAGTCCGGGCGGGGGGGCCCTACAATGAGCAGTTCTTC. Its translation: CASSQVRAGGPYNEQFF.